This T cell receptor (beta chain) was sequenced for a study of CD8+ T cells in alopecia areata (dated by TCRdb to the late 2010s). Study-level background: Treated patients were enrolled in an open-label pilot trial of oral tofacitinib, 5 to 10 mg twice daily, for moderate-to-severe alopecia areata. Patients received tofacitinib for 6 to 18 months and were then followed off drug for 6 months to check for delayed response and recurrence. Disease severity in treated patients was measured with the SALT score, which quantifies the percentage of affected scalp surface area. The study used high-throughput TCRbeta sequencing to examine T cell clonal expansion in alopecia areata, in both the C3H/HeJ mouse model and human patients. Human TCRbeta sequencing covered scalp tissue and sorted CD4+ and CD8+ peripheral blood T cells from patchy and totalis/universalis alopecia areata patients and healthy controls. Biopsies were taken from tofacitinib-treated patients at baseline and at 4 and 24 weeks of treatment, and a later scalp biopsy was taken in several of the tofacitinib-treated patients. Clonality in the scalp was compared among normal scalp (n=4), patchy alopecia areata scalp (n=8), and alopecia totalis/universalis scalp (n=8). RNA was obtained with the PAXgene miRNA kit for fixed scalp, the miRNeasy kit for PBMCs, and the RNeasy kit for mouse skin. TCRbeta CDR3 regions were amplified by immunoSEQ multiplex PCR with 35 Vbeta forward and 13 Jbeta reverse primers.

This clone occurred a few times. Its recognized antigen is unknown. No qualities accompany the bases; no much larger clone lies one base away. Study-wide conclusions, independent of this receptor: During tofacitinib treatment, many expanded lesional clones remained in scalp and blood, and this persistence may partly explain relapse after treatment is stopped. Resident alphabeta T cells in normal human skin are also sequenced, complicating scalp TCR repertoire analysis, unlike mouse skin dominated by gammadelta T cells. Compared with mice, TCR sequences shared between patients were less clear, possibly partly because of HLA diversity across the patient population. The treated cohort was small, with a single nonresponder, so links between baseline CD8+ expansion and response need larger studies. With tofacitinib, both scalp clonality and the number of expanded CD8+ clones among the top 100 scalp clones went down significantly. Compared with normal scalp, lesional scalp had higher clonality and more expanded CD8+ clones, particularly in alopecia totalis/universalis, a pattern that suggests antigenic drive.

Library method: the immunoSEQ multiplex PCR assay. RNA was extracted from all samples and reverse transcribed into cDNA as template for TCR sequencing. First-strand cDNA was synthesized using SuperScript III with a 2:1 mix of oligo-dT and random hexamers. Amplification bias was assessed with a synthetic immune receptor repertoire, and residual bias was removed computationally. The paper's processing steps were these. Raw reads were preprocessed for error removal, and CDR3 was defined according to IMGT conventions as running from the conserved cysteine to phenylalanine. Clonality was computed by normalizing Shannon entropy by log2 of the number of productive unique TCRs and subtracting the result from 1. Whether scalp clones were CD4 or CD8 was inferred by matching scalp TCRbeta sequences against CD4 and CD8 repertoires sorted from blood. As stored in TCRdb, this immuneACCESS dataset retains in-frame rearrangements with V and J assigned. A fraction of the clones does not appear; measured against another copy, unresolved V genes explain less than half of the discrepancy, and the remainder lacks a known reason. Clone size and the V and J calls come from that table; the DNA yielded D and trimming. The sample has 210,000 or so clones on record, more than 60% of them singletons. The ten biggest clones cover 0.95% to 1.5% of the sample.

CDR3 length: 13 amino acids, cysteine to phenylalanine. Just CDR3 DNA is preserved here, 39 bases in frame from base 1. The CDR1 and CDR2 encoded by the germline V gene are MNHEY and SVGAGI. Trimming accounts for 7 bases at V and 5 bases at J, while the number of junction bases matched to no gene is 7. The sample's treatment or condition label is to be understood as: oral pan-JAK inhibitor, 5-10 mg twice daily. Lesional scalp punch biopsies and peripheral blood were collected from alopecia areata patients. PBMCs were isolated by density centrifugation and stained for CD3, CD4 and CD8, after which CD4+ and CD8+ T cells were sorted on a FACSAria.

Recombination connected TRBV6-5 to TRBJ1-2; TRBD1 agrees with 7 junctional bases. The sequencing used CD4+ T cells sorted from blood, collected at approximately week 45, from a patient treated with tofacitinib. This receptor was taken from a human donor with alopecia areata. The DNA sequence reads TGTGCCAGCACTGACGGACAGGTTTATGGCTACACCTTC. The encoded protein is CASTDGQVYGYTF.